This T cell receptor beta chain derives from a study of shared clonotypes between healthy human individuals. V was trimmed by 6 bases and J by 0 bases, leaving 11 bases between them. The germline CDR1 and CDR2 sequences are LNHDA and SQIVND (reference sequence). The CDR3 runs to 15 residues. How the authors handled the data: ImmunoSEQ output held junction-only sequences without quality scores, so filtering differed. The assay was immunoSEQ multiplex PCR, and TCRdb's table has in-frame clones only and misses some. V and J calls and clone size come straight from that table; D and trimming were deduced from the DNA. Of more than 2,000,000 clones in the sample, more than 90% were seen once.

V and J are TRBV19 and TRBJ2-2; no firm D call. The origin of this receptor is a man between 18 and 35 years old in good health. The sample comprised naive CD4+ T cells sorted from blood. Specified subset: CD45RA+ positively selected. In nucleotides, the CDR3 is TGTGCCAGTAGCCCCTCTAGACCGAACACCGGGGAGCTGTTTTTT. Encoded protein: CASSPSRPNTGELFF.